The 5 T cell receptor beta chains in this list originate from one sample, sequenced in a study of T cell changes during pregnancy in multiple sclerosis. Profiled with immunoSEQ multiplex PCR; TCRdb holds only in-frame clones, not every one. There are fewer than 140,000 clones in the sample; about 90% occur only once, and 1.6% lies in the top ten. This specimen consisted of peripheral blood, obtained before pregnancy. All receptors derive from a female donor with multiple sclerosis, enrolled in a pregnancy study.

This clone was counted once. The chain combines TRBV30 with TRBJ2-3, with 8 bases lining up with TRBD2. CDR1 is GTSNPN, CDR2 SVGIG, per germline (reference sequence). V gave up 4 bases and J gave up 3 bases; unmatched junction bases: 6. The CDR3 covers 14 residues. CDR3 DNA: TGTGCCTGGAACGGGGGGGCCCAGACAGATACGCAGTATTTT. Amino acids: CAWNGGAQTDTQYF. Together with reference TRBV30 and TRBJ2-3, the CDR3 gives the full variable domain: SQTIHQWPATLVQPVGSPLSLECTVEGTSNPNLYWYRQAAGRGLQLLFYSVGIGQISSEVPQNLSASRPQDRQFILSSKKLLLSDSGFYLCAWNGGAQTDTQYFGPGTRLTVL.

The V and J genes are TRBV7-8 and TRBJ1-1; the D is unclear. V was trimmed by 6 bases and J by 3 bases, leaving 17 bases between them. The CDR3 runs 15 residues. In germline, CDR1 is SGHVS, CDR2 FQNEAQ. The CDR3 sequence: CASSYDIPPDTEAFF. The CDR3 DNA sequence: TGTGCCAGCAGTTATGACATCCCTCCGGACACTGAAGCTTTCTTT.

The V gene is TRBV7-9, the J gene TRBJ2-3; 12 bases are a match to TRBD2. Germline V CDR1 and CDR2: SEHNR, FQNEAQ (reference sequence). This CDR3 has 15 residues. V was clipped by 4 bases and J by 6 bases; unmatched bases: 5. CDR3 residues: CASSSGLAGSDTQYF. The CDR3 nucleotides read TGTGCCAGCAGCTCAGGACTAGCGGGGTCGGATACGCAGTATTTT.

V usage is TRBV30 and J usage is TRBJ2-5, with D uncertain. Germline V gene sequence: CDR1 GTSNPN, CDR2 SVGIG (reference sequence). The ends were cut back, 0 bases at V and 3 bases at J, with 8 bases in the middle. This CDR3 comprises 13 residues. CDR3 DNA sequence: TGTGCCTGGAGTGTACTAAGGAAAGAGACCCAGTACTTC. Protein sequence: CAWSVLRKETQYF.

The V and J genes are TRBV2 and TRBJ2-5, with TRBD2 matching 12 bases. The V and J ends lost 6 bases and 2 bases, in that order; junction bases with no gene match: 10. Germline V gives CDR1 SNHLY, CDR2 FYNNEI. The CDR3 has 17 amino acids. The CDR3 loop reads CASSRSSGGAEQETQYF. CDR3 DNA sequence: TGTGCCAGCAGCAGATCTAGCGGGGGGGCGGAACAAGAGACCCAGTACTTC.